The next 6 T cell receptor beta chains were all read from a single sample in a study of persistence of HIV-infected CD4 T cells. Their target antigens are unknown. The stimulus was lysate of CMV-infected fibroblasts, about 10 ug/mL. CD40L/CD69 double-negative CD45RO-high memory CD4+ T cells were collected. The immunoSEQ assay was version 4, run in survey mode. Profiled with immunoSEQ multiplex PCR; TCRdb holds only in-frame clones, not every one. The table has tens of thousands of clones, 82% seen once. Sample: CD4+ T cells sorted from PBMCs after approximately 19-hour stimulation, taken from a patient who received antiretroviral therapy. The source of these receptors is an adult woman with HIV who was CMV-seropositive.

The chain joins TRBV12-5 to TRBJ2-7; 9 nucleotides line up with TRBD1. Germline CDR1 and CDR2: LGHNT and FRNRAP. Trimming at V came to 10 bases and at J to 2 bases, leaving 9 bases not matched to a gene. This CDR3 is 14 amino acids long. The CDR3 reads CATRQGGSAYEQYF. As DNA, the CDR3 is TGTGCTACGCGACAGGGGGGAAGCGCCTACGAGCAGTACTTC.

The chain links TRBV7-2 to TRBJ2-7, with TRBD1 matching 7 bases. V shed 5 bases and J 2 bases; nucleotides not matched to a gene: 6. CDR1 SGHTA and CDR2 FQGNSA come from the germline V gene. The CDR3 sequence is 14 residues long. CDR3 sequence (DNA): TGTGCCAGCAGCGTCCACAGGGGCCCCTACGAGCAGTACTTC. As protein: CASSVHRGPYEQYF.

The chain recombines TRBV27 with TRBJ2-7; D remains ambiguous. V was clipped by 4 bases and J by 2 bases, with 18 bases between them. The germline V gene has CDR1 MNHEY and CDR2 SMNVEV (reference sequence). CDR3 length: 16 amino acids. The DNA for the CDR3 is TGTGCCAGCAGTTCCCGGGCCCCTCAACCCCCCTACGAGCAGTACTTC. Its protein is CASSSRAPQPPYEQYF.

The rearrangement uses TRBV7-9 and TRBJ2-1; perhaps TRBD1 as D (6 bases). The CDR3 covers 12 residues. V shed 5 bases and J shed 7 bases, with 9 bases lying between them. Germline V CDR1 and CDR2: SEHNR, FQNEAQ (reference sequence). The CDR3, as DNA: TGTGCCAGCAGCCATCAGGGGAATGAGCAGTTCTTC. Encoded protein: CASSHQGNEQFF.

The CDR3: CASSLDGRTTEAFF. DNA of the CDR3: TGTGCCAGCAGCCTCGACGGCCGAACGACTGAAGCTTTCTTT. The chain has TRBV6-5 and TRBJ1-1, with D unresolved. The CDR3 extends over 14 amino acids. V lost 6 bases, J lost 5 bases, and 16 bases lay in between. Germline CDR1 MNHEY, CDR2 SVGAGI.

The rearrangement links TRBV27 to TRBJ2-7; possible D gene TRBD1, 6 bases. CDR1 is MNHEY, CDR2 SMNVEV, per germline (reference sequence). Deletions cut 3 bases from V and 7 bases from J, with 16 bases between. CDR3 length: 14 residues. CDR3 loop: CASSLTGGIREQYF. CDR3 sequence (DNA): TGTGCCAGCAGTTTGACAGGAGGAATTCGTGAGCAGTACTTC.